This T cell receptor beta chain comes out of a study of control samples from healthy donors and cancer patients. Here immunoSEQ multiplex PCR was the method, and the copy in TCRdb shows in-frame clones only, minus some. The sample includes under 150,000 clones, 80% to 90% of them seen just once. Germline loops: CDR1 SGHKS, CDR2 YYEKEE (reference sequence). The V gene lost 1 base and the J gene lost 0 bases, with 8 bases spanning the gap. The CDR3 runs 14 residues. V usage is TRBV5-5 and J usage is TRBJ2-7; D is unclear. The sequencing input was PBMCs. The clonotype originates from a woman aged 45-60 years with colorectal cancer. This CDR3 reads CASSLYSDSYEQYF. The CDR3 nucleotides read TGTGCCAGCAGCTTGTACAGCGACTCCTACGAGCAGTACTTC.